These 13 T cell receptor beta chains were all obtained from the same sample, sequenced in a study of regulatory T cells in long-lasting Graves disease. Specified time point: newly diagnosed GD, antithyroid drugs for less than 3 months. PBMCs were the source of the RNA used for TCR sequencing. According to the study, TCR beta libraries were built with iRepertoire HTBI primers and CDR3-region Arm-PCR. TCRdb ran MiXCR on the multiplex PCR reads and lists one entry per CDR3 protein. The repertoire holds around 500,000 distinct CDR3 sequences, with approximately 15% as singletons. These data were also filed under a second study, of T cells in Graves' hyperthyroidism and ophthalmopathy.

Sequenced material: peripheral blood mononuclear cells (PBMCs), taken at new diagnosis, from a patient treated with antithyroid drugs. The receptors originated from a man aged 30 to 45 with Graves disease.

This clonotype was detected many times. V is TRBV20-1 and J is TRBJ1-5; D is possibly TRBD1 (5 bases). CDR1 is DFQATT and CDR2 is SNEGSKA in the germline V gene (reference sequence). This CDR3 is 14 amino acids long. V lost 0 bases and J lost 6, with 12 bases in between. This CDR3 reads CSARDWEGPQPQHF. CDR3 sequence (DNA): TGCAGTGCTAGAGATTGGGAGGGGCCTCAGCCCCAGCATTTT.

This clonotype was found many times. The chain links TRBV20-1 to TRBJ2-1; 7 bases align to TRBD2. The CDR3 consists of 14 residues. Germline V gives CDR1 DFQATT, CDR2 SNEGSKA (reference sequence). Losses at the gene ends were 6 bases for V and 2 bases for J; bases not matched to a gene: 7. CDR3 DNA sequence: TGCAGTGCATGGGGGGGAGCGGCCTACAATGAGCAGTTCTTC. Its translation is CSAWGGAAYNEQFF.

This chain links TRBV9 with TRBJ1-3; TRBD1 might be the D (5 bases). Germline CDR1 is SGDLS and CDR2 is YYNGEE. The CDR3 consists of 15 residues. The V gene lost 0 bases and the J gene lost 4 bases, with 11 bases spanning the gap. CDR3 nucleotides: TGTGCCAGCAGCGTAGCTCAGGGAACCGGAAACACCATATATTTT. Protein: CASSVAQGTGNTIYF.

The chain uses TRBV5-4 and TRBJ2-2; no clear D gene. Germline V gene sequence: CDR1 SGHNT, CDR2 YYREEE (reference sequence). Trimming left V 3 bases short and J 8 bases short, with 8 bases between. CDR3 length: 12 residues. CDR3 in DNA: TGTGCCAGCAGCTCAGCCCCAGGGGAGCTGTTTTTT. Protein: CASSSAPGELFF.

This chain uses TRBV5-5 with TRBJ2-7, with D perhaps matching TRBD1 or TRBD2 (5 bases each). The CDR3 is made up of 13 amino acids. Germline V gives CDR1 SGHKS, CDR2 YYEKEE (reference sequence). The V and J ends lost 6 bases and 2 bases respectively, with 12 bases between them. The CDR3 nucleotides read TGTGCCAGCACACCTCTGGGGGCCTACGAGCAGTACTTC. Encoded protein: CASTPLGAYEQYF.

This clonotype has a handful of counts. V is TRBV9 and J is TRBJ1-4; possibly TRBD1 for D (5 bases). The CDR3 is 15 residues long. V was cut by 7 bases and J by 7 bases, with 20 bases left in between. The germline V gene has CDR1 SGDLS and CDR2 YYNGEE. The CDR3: CASSEAREVGEKLFF. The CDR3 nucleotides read TGTGCCAGCTCCGAGGCCAGGGAAGTCGGTGAAAAACTGTTTTTT.

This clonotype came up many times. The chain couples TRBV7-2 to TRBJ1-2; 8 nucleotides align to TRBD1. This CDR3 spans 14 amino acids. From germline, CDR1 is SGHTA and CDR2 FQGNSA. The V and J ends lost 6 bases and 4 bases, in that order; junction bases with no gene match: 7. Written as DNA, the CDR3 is TGTGCCAGCAGGGAGGACAGGGACTCCTATGGCTACACCTTC. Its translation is CASREDRDSYGYTF.

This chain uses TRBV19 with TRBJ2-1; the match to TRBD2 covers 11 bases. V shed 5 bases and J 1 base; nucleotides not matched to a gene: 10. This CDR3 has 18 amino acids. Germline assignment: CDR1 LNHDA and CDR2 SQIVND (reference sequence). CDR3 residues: CASSEMTSGIYSYNEQFF. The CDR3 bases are TGTGCCAGTAGTGAGATGACTAGCGGGATTTATTCCTACAATGAGCAGTTCTTC.

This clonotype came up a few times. The CDR3 here is CASSQAGTAYEQYF. The CDR3 nucleotides are TGTGCCAGCAGTCAGGCCGGGACAGCCTACGAGCAGTACTTC. The chain links TRBV6-1 to TRBJ2-7; the match to TRBD1 covers 7 bases. Unmatched junction bases numbered 6, after V lost 5 bases and J lost 2 bases. The CDR3 has 14 residues. The germline V gene has CDR1 MNHNS and CDR2 SASEGT.

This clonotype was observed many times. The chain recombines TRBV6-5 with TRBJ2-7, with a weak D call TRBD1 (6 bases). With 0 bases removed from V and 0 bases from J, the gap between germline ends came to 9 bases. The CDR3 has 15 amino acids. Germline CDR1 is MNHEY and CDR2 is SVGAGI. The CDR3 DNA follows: TGTGCCAGCAGTTACTCGACAGGTCGCTCCTACGAGCAGTACTTC. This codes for CASSYSTGRSYEQYF.

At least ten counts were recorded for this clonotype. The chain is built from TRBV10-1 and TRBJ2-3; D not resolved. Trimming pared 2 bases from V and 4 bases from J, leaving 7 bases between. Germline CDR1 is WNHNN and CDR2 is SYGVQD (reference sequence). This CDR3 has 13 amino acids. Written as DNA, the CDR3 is TGCGCCAGCAGTGAGCTAAGAGCAGATACGCAGTATTTT. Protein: CASSELRADTQYF.

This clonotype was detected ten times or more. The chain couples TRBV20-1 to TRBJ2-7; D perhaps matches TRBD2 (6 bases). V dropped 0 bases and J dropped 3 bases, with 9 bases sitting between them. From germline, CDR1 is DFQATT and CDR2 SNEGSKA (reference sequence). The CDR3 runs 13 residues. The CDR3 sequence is CSARDARGYEQYF. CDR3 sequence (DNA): TGCAGTGCTAGAGACGCGCGGGGCTACGAGCAGTACTTC.

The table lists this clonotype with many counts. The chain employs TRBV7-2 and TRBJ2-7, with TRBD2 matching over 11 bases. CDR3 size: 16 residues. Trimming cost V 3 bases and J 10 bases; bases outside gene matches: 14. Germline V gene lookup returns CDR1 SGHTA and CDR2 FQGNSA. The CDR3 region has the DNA TGTGCCAGCAGCTTTACTCTAGCGGGAGGCCCTCTGGGACAGTACTTC. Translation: CASSFTLAGGPLGQYF.